The present TCR beta chain was sequenced within a study of blood T cell repertoires in COVID-19 (dated by TCRdb to the early 2020s). Looking at the study overall: Samples from collaborators originated in the United States, Italy and Spain and spanned both the acute and convalescent phases of COVID-19. Where available, HLA class I and class II types were obtained from metadata supplied by the sample provider rather than from assay-based typing. Nearly every sample came with metadata listing a de-identified subject ID, COVID-19 status, age in years and sex. The prospective study material was composed of cDNA or gDNA derived from T cells, B-cell-depleted T cells, or PBMCs. Deeply sampled blood TCRbeta repertoires from subjects exposed to, actively infected with, or recovered from COVID-19 were included in the dataset. The samples were drawn from the first 160 participants of the ongoing ImmuneRACE study and from 1,254 subjects provided by 6 global collaborators. The repertoires were released in a freely available public database intended as a resource for research on the immune response to SARS-CoV-2.

Samples from volunteer blood donors who had recovered from COVID-19 were contributed by a second Seattle source. Each collaborating institution followed its own protocols to collect whole blood in K2EDTA tubes. For TCRbeta analysis, collaborators shipped samples as frozen whole blood, isolated PBMCs, or DNA extracted from either of those sample types. On this clone itself: This receptor's antigen is unknown. Per-nucleotide qualities are absent, and no much larger clonotype sits a single base away.

What the work shows at the level of the full study, not this receptor alone: The quantity of clinical and demographic metadata differed by source and by participant and was supplied without curation.

The CDR1 and CDR2 encoded by the germline V gene are SNHLY and FYNNEI. The CDR3, cysteine through phenylalanine, is 13 amino acids long. Just CDR3 DNA is preserved here, 39 bases in frame from base 1. From V the trimming removes 7 bases and from J it removes 8 bases, while the gene matches leave 8 bases of the junction unaccounted for. TCRbeta CDR3 regions were amplified from genomic DNA by means of the immunoSEQ Assay, a bias-controlled multiplex PCR. From the authors' description of their analysis: Within the assay, amplification of reference gene primers was used to estimate how many nucleated cells each sample contained. To quantify the absolute abundance of each unique TCRbeta CDR3 rearrangement, sequence reads were collapsed and filtered. For each sample, productive Simpson clonality was calculated as the square root of Simpson's diversity index over productive rearrangements. In its TCRdb copy, this immuneACCESS table keeps in-frame sequences only and misses some clones. Where compared with another copy, unresolved V genes explain less than half of these, and the others have no known cause. Clone size and V and J calls were adopted from that table, with D and trimming inferred from the DNA. Counted in this sample were 270,000 or so clones; roughly nine tenths of them appeared once. Of the sample, roughly 4.5% is held by the ten largest clones.

The V and J segments used are TRBV2 and TRBJ2-1; 7 junctional bases match TRBD1. The sequencing input was peripheral blood. This clonotype originated in a woman aged 35 to 49 who had recovered from COVID-19. The nucleotide sequence is given as TGTGCCAGCATTCTGGGACAGTGGCATGAGCAGTTCTTC. It specifies CASILGQWHEQFF.